This T cell receptor (beta chain) was sequenced in a study of blood T cells in healthy people across ages. The authors ran a second PCR of 7 to 11 cycles using a sample-barcoded 5' primer and a J-beta primer mix. Tagging of each cDNA molecule was performed by a template-switch adaptor with 12 random nucleotides. MiXCR, run by TCRdb on the 5' RACE reads, gives a single entry per CDR3 protein. The table includes around 780,000 distinct CDR3 sequences, roughly 50% detected once. This sequence originates from a man aged 35-49 years in good health. The sequenced sample was blood.

CDR3 nucleotide sequence: TGCAGTGCTAGAGAGTTACTAGCGGGATACGTCGGGGAGCTGTTTTTT. Its protein is CSARELLAGYVGELFF. The rearrangement uses TRBV20-1 and TRBJ2-2, with 10 bases that match TRBD2. CDR1 and CDR2 from the germline V gene are DFQATT and SNEGSKA (reference sequence). V was pared by 0 bases and J by 7 bases, with 8 bases of the junction left unmatched. This CDR3 has 16 residues.